This TCR beta chain was captured by sequencing in a study of shared clonotypes between healthy human individuals. Overall study findings and caveats: Genetic and exposure-history diversity was limited by the small donor number.

The ends were cut back, 3 bases at V and 12 bases at J, with 12 bases in the middle. The CDR3 totals 13 residues. CDR1 and CDR2 (germline): LNHDA, SQIVND (reference sequence). This clone was found a few times. Its antigen is as yet unknown. Generated by immunoSEQ multiplex PCR, the TCRdb table keeps only in-frame clones and is missing some. The sample contains around 2,000,000 clones, less than 95% of which appear only once. The naive CD8 subset, CD45RO-negative cells positively selected for CCR7, excluded terminally differentiated effector memory CD45RA+ cells. This clonotype was obtained from a man between 18 and 29 years old in good health. The sequenced sample consisted of naive CD8+ T cells sorted from blood. The V gene is TRBV19, the J gene TRBJ1-6; D not certain. The CDR3 protein is CASSMDGEEPLHF. The CDR3 DNA reads as TGTGCCAGTAGTATGGACGGGGAGGAACCCCTCCACTTT.